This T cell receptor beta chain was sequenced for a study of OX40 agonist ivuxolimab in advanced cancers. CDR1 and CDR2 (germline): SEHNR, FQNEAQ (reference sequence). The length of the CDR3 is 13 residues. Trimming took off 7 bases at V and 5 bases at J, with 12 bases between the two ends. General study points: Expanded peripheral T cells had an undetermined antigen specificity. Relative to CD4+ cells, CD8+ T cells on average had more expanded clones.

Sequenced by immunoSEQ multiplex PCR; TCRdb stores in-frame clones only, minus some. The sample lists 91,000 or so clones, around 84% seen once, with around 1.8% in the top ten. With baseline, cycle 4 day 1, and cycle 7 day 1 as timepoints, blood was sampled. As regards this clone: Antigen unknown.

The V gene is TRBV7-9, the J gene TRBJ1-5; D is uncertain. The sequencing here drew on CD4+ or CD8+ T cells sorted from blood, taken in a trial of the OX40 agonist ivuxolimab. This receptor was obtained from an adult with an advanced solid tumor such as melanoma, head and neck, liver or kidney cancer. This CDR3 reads CASTPGGHQPQHF. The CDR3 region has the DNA TGTGCCAGCACCCCCGGCGGTCATCAGCCCCAGCATTTT. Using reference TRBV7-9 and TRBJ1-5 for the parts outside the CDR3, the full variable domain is DTGVSQNPRHKITKRGQNVTFRCDPISEHNRLYWYRQTLGQGPEFLTYFQNEAQLEKSRLLSDRFSAERPKGSFSTLEIQRTEQGDSAMYLCASTPGGHQPQHFGDGTRLSIL.